These T cell receptor beta chains were read from a single sample in a study of cytomegalovirus exposure and HLA in healthy donors. The data were produced by immunoSEQ multiplex PCR, yet TCRdb's version contains in-frame clones alone and is incomplete. The sample records 120,000 or so clones, roughly 80% being singletons. The sample was PBMCs. These receptors were collected from a man in his thirties or forties in good health and CMV-seronegative. Both conserved end residues are part of each CDR3. D genes are given only for firm matches. Some rows mark clone size as missing; the rest say once, few, many or name a class of expanded clone.

d_call j_call v_call cdr3_length clone_size cdr3_aa cdr3_nt
TRBD2 TRBJ2-7 TRBV5-1 15 once CASSLELAGVGEQYF TGCGCCAGCAGCTTGGAGCTAGCGGGAGTGGGGGAGCAGTACTTC
TRBD1 TRBJ1-1 TRBV6-5 14 once CASSYSTGRAEAFF TGTGCCAGCAGTTACTCGACAGGGCGGGCTGAAGCTTTCTTT
TRBD2 TRBJ2-1 TRBV2 15 . CASSEEASGGNEQFF TGTGCCAGCAGTGAAGAGGCTAGCGGGGGCAATGAGCAGTTCTTC
. TRBJ2-1 TRBV6-5 15 few CASSYGRGLYNEQFF TGTGCCAGCAGTTACGGCAGGGGATTATACAATGAGCAGTTCTTC
. TRBJ2-7 TRBV4-1 16 . CASSQVGGGSSYEQYF TGCGCCAGCAGCCAAGTAGGGGGGGGAAGCTCCTACGAGCAGTACTTC
TRBD2 TRBJ2-7 TRBV14 18 . CASSPRLAGAILTHEQYF TGTGCCAGCAGCCCACGACTAGCGGGGGCTATCCTAACCCACGAGCAGTACTTC
TRBD1 TRBJ2-2 TRBV18 13 . CASSPQGPGELFF TGTGCCAGCTCGCCACAGGGGCCCGGGGAGCTGTTTTTT
TRBD1 TRBJ1-1 TRBV7-3 17 . CASSPKGGQGMNTEAFF TGTGCCAGCAGCCCTAAAGGGGGACAGGGGATGAACACTGAAGCTTTCTTT
. TRBJ2-7 TRBV11-2 13 . CASSSSDSYEQYF TGTGCCAGCAGCTCTAGCGACTCCTACGAGCAGTACTTC
TRBD2 TRBJ2-7 TRBV28 18 . CASNPPPASGGLSYEQYF TGTGCCAGCAACCCCCCACCGGCTAGCGGGGGCCTATCCTACGAGCAGTACTTC